Presented here are 29 T cell receptor beta chains from one specimen sequenced in a study of technical replicates of blood from several donors. Libraries were prepared by immunoSEQ multiplex PCR; TCRdb keeps only in-frame clonotypes and omits some of them. The sample carries tens of thousands of clones, 90% to 95% recorded once. Specimen: T cells isolated from PBMCs. Receptors originate from a human donor in good health.

The chain is built from TRBV10-3 and TRBJ1-1; D is perhaps TRBD1 (6 bases). The CDR3 runs to 14 residues. The germline V gene has CDR1 ENHRY and CDR2 SYGVKD. The germline V and J ends were trimmed by 3 bases and 2 bases, with 10 bases remaining between them. DNA of the CDR3: TGTGCCATCAGTGATCAGGGGAGAAACACTGAAGCTTTCTTT. This translates into CAISDQGRNTEAFF.

The J gene is TRBJ2-2, the V gene TRBV14, with 10 bases identical to TRBD2. The CDR3 is made up of 17 amino acids. Germline loops: CDR1 SGHDN, CDR2 FVKESK. V lost 0 bases, J lost 3 bases, and 4 bases stayed unmatched. The CDR3 coding sequence is TGTGCCAGCAGCCAAGATATAGCGGGGGGCTACACCGGGGAGCTGTTTTTT. As protein: CASSQDIAGGYTGELFF.

The chain joins TRBV2 to TRBJ2-7, with D unresolved. The CDR3 contains 12 residues. Germline CDR1 and CDR2: SNHLY and FYNNEI. The germline V and J ends were trimmed by 2 bases and 3 bases, with 5 bases remaining between them. The CDR3 protein is CASSENYYEQYF. The CDR3 DNA reads as TGTGCCAGCAGTGAAAACTACTACGAGCAGTACTTC.

This chain links TRBV7-3 with TRBJ2-2, with D perhaps matching TRBD2 (5 bases). The germline V and J ends were trimmed by 2 bases and 10 bases, with 8 bases remaining between them. This CDR3 region has 12 residues. Germline-derived CDR1 and CDR2 are SGHTA and FQGTGA. In DNA, the CDR3 is TGTGCCAGCAGCTTACTAGCCCCGGAGCTGTTTTTT. This gives the protein CASSLLAPELFF.

The chain carries TRBV4-3 and TRBJ1-5; D gene unclear. Per germline, CDR1 LGHNA and CDR2 YSLEER. Trimming pared 0 bases from V and 5 bases from J, leaving 5 bases between. The length of the CDR3 is 13 residues. This chain's CDR3 is CASSQDVDQPQHF. CDR3 nucleotides: TGCGCCAGCAGCCAAGATGTAGATCAGCCCCAGCATTTT.

V and J are TRBV27 and TRBJ2-3, with TRBD2 matching over 8 bases. The length of the CDR3 is 16 residues. V shed 4 bases and J 9 bases; nucleotides not matched to a gene: 15. Germline assignment: CDR1 MNHEY and CDR2 SMNVEV (reference sequence). The CDR3 region is CASSSEREKYTGTQYF. The CDR3 nucleotides are TGTGCCAGCAGTTCGGAGCGGGAGAAGTACACAGGAACGCAGTATTTT.

V and J are TRBV7-9 and TRBJ1-2; no clear D. The V and J ends lost 5 bases and 2 bases respectively, with 12 bases between them. This CDR3 contains 14 residues. Germline-derived CDR1 and CDR2 are SEHNR and FQNEAQ (reference sequence). Here the CDR3 reads CASSASLHNYGYTF. As DNA, the CDR3 is TGTGCCAGCAGCGCATCTTTACACAACTATGGCTACACCTTC.

The chain is built from TRBV15 and TRBJ2-3; 8 bases fit TRBD1. CDR3 length equals 15 residues. Looked up from germline, CDR1 is LNHNV and CDR2 is YYDKDF (reference sequence). With V trimmed by 0 bases and J by 5 bases, 4 bases remained unmatched. The DNA of the CDR3 is TGTGCCACCAGCAGAGATCAGGGGGCTAGAGATACGCAGTATTTT. This translates into CATSRDQGARDTQYF.

The J gene is TRBJ2-1, the V gene TRBV7-9, with 9 bases aligning to TRBD2. V shed 3 bases, J shed 4 bases, and the junction held 4 bases outside the gene matches. The CDR3 extends over 15 amino acids. Germline V gene lookup returns CDR1 SEHNR and CDR2 FQNEAQ (reference sequence). In DNA form, the CDR3 reads TGTGCCAGCAGCTTCGCGGGAGGGATTTACAATGAGCAGTTCTTC. Residues: CASSFAGGIYNEQFF.

The chain combines TRBV11-3 with TRBJ2-5, with unresolved D. The germline V gene encodes CDR1 SGHNT and CDR2 YENEEA. V lost 5 bases and J 5 bases, leaving 6 bases between the germline ends. The CDR3 consists of 11 residues. The CDR3 is CASSTSETQYF. The CDR3 nucleotides read TGTGCCAGCAGCACTTCGGAGACCCAGTACTTC. Full variable domain (rest looked up from reference TRBV11-3 and TRBJ2-5): EAGVVQSPRYKIIEKKQPVAFWCNPISGHNTLYWYLQNLGQGPELLIRYENEEAVDDSQLPKDRFSAERLKGVDSTLKIQPAELGDSAVYLCASSTSETQYFGPGTRLLVL.

The chain combines TRBV2 with TRBJ2-7; tentative D call: TRBD2 (5 bases). With 7 bases removed from V and 2 bases from J, the gap between germline ends came to 12 bases. The CDR3 extends over 13 amino acids. Germline CDR1 reads SNHLY; CDR2 reads FYNNEI. The CDR3 here is CASTFDGTYEQYF. DNA for the CDR3: TGTGCCAGCACATTTGACGGGACCTACGAGCAGTACTTC.

The CDR3 bases are TGTGCCAGCAGCCGACAGGGGGAAAATCAGCCCCAGCATTTT. It specifies CASSRQGENQPQHF. V gene TRBV14 combines with J gene TRBJ1-5; 9 bases align to TRBD1. In germline, CDR1 is SGHDN, CDR2 FVKESK. The V segment lost 4 bases and the J segment 4 bases; nucleotides outside the gene matches: 2. The CDR3 has 14 amino acids.

The V call is TRBV4-3, the J call TRBJ1-4, with D unresolved. CDR3 length equals 15 residues. CDR1 is LGHNA and CDR2 is YSLEER in the germline V gene. The V end was cut by 0 bases, the J end by 4 bases, with 9 bases between. The CDR3 loop is CASSQESGFNEKLFF. The CDR3 nucleotides are TGCGCCAGCAGCCAAGAATCGGGATTTAATGAAAAACTGTTTTTT.

The chain carries TRBV13 and TRBJ2-7; 10 positions agree with TRBD2. Germline V gene sequence: CDR1 PRHDT, CDR2 FYEKMQ (reference sequence). After removal of 5 bases from V and 0 bases from J, the junction contained 4 bases not matched to a gene. The CDR3 has 15 amino acids. CDR3 in DNA: TGTGCCAGCAGCCCAGGACTAGCGGACTCCTACGAGCAGTACTTC. Protein sequence: CASSPGLADSYEQYF. Combining the CDR3 with reference TRBV13 and TRBJ2-7 gives the whole variable domain AAGVIQSPRHLIKEKRETATLKCYPIPRHDTVYWYQQGPGQDPQFLISFYEKMQSDKGSIPDRFSAQQFSDYHSELNMSSLELGDSALYFCASSPGLADSYEQYFGPGTRLTVT.

The rearrangement uses TRBV19 and TRBJ1-4; D call uncertain. The V gene lost 5 bases and the J gene lost 5 bases, with 9 bases spanning the gap. The germline CDR1 and CDR2 sequences are LNHDA and SQIVND (reference sequence). This CDR3 is built from 13 residues. The CDR3 region has the DNA TGTGCCAGTAGTCCTGGACTGAATGAAAAACTGTTTTTT. Protein: CASSPGLNEKLFF.

The chain is built from TRBV7-6 and TRBJ1-3; TRBD1 matches 8 bases. Germline V gene data show CDR1 as SGHVS and CDR2 as FNYEAQ. V lost 6 bases and J lost 2; bases outside the gene matches: 3. CDR3 length: 14 amino acids. CDR3 DNA sequence: TGTGCCAGCAGACTGACAGGGGCTGGAAACACCATATATTTT. Protein sequence: CASRLTGAGNTIYF. Based on the CDR3 plus reference TRBV7-6 and TRBJ1-3, the full variable domain is GAGVSQSPRYKVTKRGQDVALRCDPISGHVSLYWYRQALGQGPEFLTYFNYEAQQDKSGLPNDRFSAERPEGSISTLTIQRTEQRDSAMYRCASRLTGAGNTIYFGEGSWLTVV.

This clone was counted between two and nine times. The CDR3 coding sequence is TGTGCCAGCAGCCTCAAGAGAGGGCGTGAAGCTTTCTTT. Protein: CASSLKRGREAFF. This chain links TRBV14 with TRBJ1-1; no firm D call. The CDR3 loop spans 13 amino acids. V lost 4 bases, J lost 7 bases, and 13 bases lay in between. Germline V gene data show CDR1 as SGHDN and CDR2 as FVKESK. Variable domain in full (rest from reference TRBV14 and TRBJ1-1): EAGVTQFPSHSVIEKGQTVTLRCDPISGHDNLYWYRRVMGKEIKFLLHFVKESKQDESGMPNNRFLAERTGGTYSTLKVQPAELEDSGVYFCASSLKRGREAFFGQGTRLTVV.

Details on this clone: One junction end does not reproduce the germline sequence, and a read error may be involved. The chain couples TRBV6-5 to TRBJ1-1; D uncertain. The CDR3 sequence is 13 residues long. Per germline, CDR1 MNHEY and CDR2 SVGAGI. In DNA form, the CDR3 reads TGTGCCAGCAATTACGGCAGAAACACTGAAGCTTTCTTT. Encoded protein: CASNYGRNTEAFF.

This sequence joins TRBV18 and TRBJ2-7; possible D gene TRBD2, 7 bases. Germline CDR1 and CDR2: KGHSH and LQKENI. The CDR3 is 14 residues long. V gave up 2 bases and J gave up 5 bases, with 13 bases separating them. The CDR3 reads CASSPSGGAHEQYF. CDR3 coding DNA: TGTGCCAGCTCACCATCGGGGGGCGCCCACGAGCAGTACTTC.

The chain uses TRBV29-1 and TRBJ1-1, with 7 bases aligning to TRBD1. Germline CDR1 SQVTM, CDR2 ANQGSEA. CDR3 size: 11 residues. J was trimmed by 8 bases and V by 4 bases; bases with no gene match: 4. The CDR3 DNA is TGCAGCGTTGTCCGGGACAGCGAAGCTTTCTTT. Translating gives CSVVRDSEAFF.

This chain connects TRBV4-3 to TRBJ2-3; 9 bases line up with TRBD1. Germline CDR1 and CDR2: LGHNA and YSLEER. The CDR3 covers 15 residues. J gave up 4 bases and V 3 bases, and 5 bases lay outside the gene matches. The CDR3 bases are TGCGCCAGCAGCCAGAGACAGGGGGTCGCAGATACGCAGTATTTT. Encoded protein: CASSQRQGVADTQYF.

The chain couples TRBV7-8 to TRBJ2-6; no clear D. The V gene lost 5 bases and the J gene lost 2 bases, with 4 bases spanning the gap. This CDR3 is built from 13 residues. From germline, CDR1 is SGHVS and CDR2 FQNEAQ. CDR3: CASSVTGANVLTF. As DNA, the CDR3 is TGTGCCAGCAGCGTTACTGGGGCCAACGTCCTGACTTTC.

As for this clone: The same CDR3 also results from other DNA sequences found in this sample. The rearrangement joins TRBV5-6 to TRBJ2-7, with 7 bases fitting TRBD1. This CDR3 is built from 14 residues. Germline CDR1 SGHDT, CDR2 YYEEEE. Trimming removed 2 bases from V and 6 bases from J; junction bases left unmatched: 8. The CDR3 spells CASSLGLGQVEQYF. For the CDR3, the DNA is TGTGCCAGCAGCTTAGGTCTCGGACAGGTCGAGCAGTACTTC.

V and J are TRBV10-1 and TRBJ2-3, with 13 bases lining up with TRBD2. V dropped 4 bases and J dropped 1; count of bases not matched to a gene: 2. From germline, CDR1 is WNHNN and CDR2 SYGVQD (reference sequence). This CDR3 region has 16 residues. The CDR3 nucleotides are TGCGCCAGCAGTGGACTAGCGGGAGGACGCACAGATACGCAGTATTTT. Translated, it gives CASSGLAGGRTDTQYF.

This clone was seen a handful of times. The chain combines TRBV25-1 with TRBJ2-5; 10 nucleotides agree with TRBD2. V shed 4 bases and J 1 base; nucleotides not matched to a gene: 3. CDR3 length: 15 residues. Germline CDR1 reads MGHDK; CDR2 reads SYGVNS. In DNA, the CDR3 is TGTGCCAGCAGTGGGACTAGCGGAGGCCAAGAGACCCAGTACTTC. Translating it yields CASSGTSGGQETQYF. Based on the CDR3 plus reference TRBV25-1 and TRBJ2-5, the full variable domain is EADIYQTPRYLVIGTGKKITLECSQTMGHDKMYWYQQDPGMELHLIHYSYGVNSTEKGDLSSESTVSRIRTEHFPLTLESARPSHTSQYLCASSGTSGGQETQYFGPGTRLLVL.

This sequence joins TRBV30 and TRBJ1-3, with 7 bases aligning to TRBD1. With 8 bases clipped from V and 8 bases from J, the junction kept 6 bases outside the gene matches. Germline V gives CDR1 GTSNPN, CDR2 SVGIG (reference sequence). This CDR3 is 11 amino acids long. Here the CDR3 reads CAGDREDTIYF. The CDR3 DNA sequence: TGTGCCGGAGACAGGGAGGACACCATATATTTT.

This chain links TRBV7-9 with TRBJ1-1, with D possibly being TRBD1 (5 bases). Germline V gene data show CDR1 as SEHNR and CDR2 as FQNEAQ (reference sequence). The length of the CDR3 is 14 residues. The V and J ends lost 5 bases and 6 bases respectively, with 16 bases between them. The CDR3 region has the DNA TGTGCCAGCAGCCAAAAGGGGCTTAAGGCTGAAGCTTTCTTT. Translated, it gives CASSQKGLKAEAFF. Full variable domain (rest looked up from reference TRBV7-9 and TRBJ1-1): DTGVSQNPRHKITKRGQNVTFRCDPISEHNRLYWYRQTLGQGPEFLTYFQNEAQLEKSRLLSDRFSAERPKGSFSTLEIQRTEQGDSAMYLCASSQKGLKAEAFFGQGTRLTVV.

V gene TRBV2 combines with J gene TRBJ2-2; 12 bases are a match to TRBD2. Trimming took 5 bases from V and 2 from J; bases not matched to a gene: 15. The CDR3 sequence is 20 residues long. Germline V CDR1 and CDR2: SNHLY, FYNNEI. The CDR3, as DNA: TGTGCCAGCAGTCTGGCTCTGAGGGCTAGCGGGAGGGATAACACCGGGGAGCTGTTTTTT. Translating it yields CASSLALRASGRDNTGELFF.

The chain uses TRBV4-1 and TRBJ1-5, with 7 bases lining up with TRBD1. The CDR3 is 15 amino acids. The V gene end was trimmed by 3 bases and the J gene end by 2 bases; junction bases not matched to a gene: 4. Germline V lookup: CDR1 MGHRA, CDR2 YSYEKL. CDR3 loop: CASSQSGQGNQPQHF. The CDR3 bases are TGCGCCAGCAGCCAGTCAGGACAGGGCAATCAGCCCCAGCATTTT.